These 8 T cell receptor beta chains were all obtained from the same sample, sequenced in a study of identical twins. TCRdb re-analysed the 5' RACE reads in MiXCR, keeping a single row per CDR3 protein. The sample consists of approximately 690,000 distinct CDR3 sequences, 5.5% to 7.5% of them appearing once. The sample consisted of naive T cells sorted from blood. The receptors originated from a young man in good health.

This clonotype showed up just a few times. V usage is TRBV7-8 and J usage is TRBJ2-3, with D hard to call. CDR1 and CDR2 from the germline V gene are SGHVS and FQNEAQ. Trimming pared 2 bases from V and 0 bases from J, leaving 15 bases between. The CDR3 is made up of 17 amino acids. This chain's CDR3 is CASSLSRLLTSTDTQYF. The CDR3 coding sequence is TGTGCCAGCAGCTTATCCCGTCTGCTGACTAGCACAGATACGCAGTATTTT. Full variable domain (rest looked up from reference TRBV7-8 and TRBJ2-3): GAGVSQSPRYKVAKRGQDVALRCDPISGHVSLFWYQQALGQGPEFLTYFQNEAQLDKSGLPSDRFFAERPEGSVSTLKIQRTQQEDSAVYLCASSLSRLLTSTDTQYFGPGTRLTVL.

In its sample, this clonotype was seen many times. V usage is TRBV29-1 and J usage is TRBJ2-1; possibly TRBD1 or TRBD2 for D (5 bases each). The V end was cut by 8 bases, the J end by 12 bases, with 14 bases between. The CDR3 loop spans 10 amino acids. Germline CDR1 reads SQVTM; CDR2 reads ANQGSEA. DNA of the CDR3: TGCAGCAGTAAAGACAGCGGGCAGTTCTTC. This sequence encodes CSSKDSGQFF.

Only a few counts were recorded for this clonotype. This rearrangement joins TRBV12-3 or TRBV12-4 to TRBJ2-7; 8 positions agree with TRBD2. This CDR3 has 13 residues. J lost 2 bases, V lost 7 bases, and 4 bases had no gene match. The CDR3 region is CASKAGRAYEQYV. As DNA, the CDR3 is TGTGCCAGCAAGGCCGGGAGGGCCTACGAGCAGTACGTC.

The chain combines TRBV7-2 with TRBJ2-5; tentatively, D is TRBD1 (6 bases). The CDR3 runs 16 residues. Trimming stripped 2 bases from V and 1 base from J, with 14 bases between. Looked up from germline, CDR1 is SGHTA and CDR2 is FQGNSA. This CDR3 is CASSLRQETPQETQYF. CDR3 sequence (DNA): TGTGCCAGCAGCTTAAGACAGGAAACTCCCCAAGAGACCCAGTACTTC.

This clonotype was recorded many times. The J gene is TRBJ2-3, the V gene TRBV4-1; the match to TRBD2 covers 8 bases. The CDR3 has 18 amino acids. Germline assignment: CDR1 MGHRA and CDR2 YSYEKL. Trimming cost V 2 bases and J 3 bases; bases outside gene matches: 13. CDR3 in DNA: TGCGCCAGCAGCCAACTATTTGGGACTAGGACCCCTACAGATACGCAGTATTTT. The encoded protein is CASSQLFGTRTPTDTQYF.

The V and J genes are TRBV7-9 and TRBJ2-7; TRBD1 is a possible D gene (5 bases). Trimming stripped 5 bases from V and 2 bases from J, with 13 bases between. This CDR3 has 14 residues. Germline V gene data show CDR1 as SEHNR and CDR2 as FQNEAQ (reference sequence). The CDR3: CASSHPGHPYEQYF. DNA for the CDR3: TGTGCCAGCAGCCACCCCGGACACCCCTACGAGCAGTACTTC.

This clonotype was seen ten or more times. V usage is TRBV5-1 and J usage is TRBJ2-3, with D maybe TRBD2 (6 bases). The CDR3 runs to 14 residues. The V gene's germline CDR1 is SGHRS and CDR2 YFSETQ. Trimming left V 2 bases short and J 2 bases short, with 9 bases between. The CDR3 DNA sequence: TGCGCCAGCAGCTTAGGACTACCCACAGATACGCAGTATTTT. Its protein product is CASSLGLPTDTQYF.

Turning to this clonotype: Lacking the conserved final phenylalanine or tryptophan, this CDR3 likely reflects a read error. The chain couples TRBV19 to TRBJ1-1; D is ambiguous. Germline V gene lookup returns CDR1 LNHDA and CDR2 SQIVND (reference sequence). Deletions cut 3 bases from V and 1 base from J, with 12 bases between. CDR3 length: 15 residues. The CDR3 sequence: CASSIQLAGNTEAFC. CDR3 sequence (DNA): TGTGCCAGTAGTATCCAGCTAGCGGGGAACACTGAAGCTTTCTGT.